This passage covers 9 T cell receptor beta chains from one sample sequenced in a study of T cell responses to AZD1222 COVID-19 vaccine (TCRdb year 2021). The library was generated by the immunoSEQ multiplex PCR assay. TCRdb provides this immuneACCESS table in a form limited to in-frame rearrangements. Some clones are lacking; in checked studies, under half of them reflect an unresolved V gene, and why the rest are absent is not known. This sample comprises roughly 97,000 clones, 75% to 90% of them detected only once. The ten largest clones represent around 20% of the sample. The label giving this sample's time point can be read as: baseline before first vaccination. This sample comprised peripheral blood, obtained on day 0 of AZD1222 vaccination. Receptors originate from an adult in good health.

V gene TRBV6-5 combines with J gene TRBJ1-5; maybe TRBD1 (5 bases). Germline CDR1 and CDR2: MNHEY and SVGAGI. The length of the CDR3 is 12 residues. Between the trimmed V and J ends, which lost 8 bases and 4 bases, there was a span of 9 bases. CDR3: CASGQKNQPQHF. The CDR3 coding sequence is TGTGCCAGCGGACAAAAAAATCAGCCCCAGCATTTT.

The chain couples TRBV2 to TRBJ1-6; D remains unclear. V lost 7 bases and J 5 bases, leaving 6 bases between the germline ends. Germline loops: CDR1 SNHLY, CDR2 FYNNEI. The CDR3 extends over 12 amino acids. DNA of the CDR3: TGTGCCAGCACAGCCAATAATTCACCCCTCCACTTT. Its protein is CASTANNSPLHF.

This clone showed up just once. The CDR3 protein is CASSVQGGRNEQFF. In nucleotides, the CDR3 is TGTGCCAGCAGCGTACAGGGAGGAAGAAATGAGCAGTTCTTC. The chain recombines TRBV9 with TRBJ2-1; maybe TRBD2 (6 bases). The germline V and J ends were trimmed by 1 base and 7 bases, with 12 bases remaining between them. Germline V gene lookup returns CDR1 SGDLS and CDR2 YYNGEE. The CDR3 is 14 residues long.

DNA for the CDR3: TGTGCCAGCAGCGTATGGGCTTCGGATGGGGGAAACACCATATATTTT. Residues: CASSVWASDGGNTIYF. The chain carries TRBV9 and TRBJ1-3; no firm D call. Trimming shortened V by 1 base and J by 4 bases, and 15 bases separated the two germline ends. The CDR3 is made up of 16 amino acids. The germline V gene has CDR1 SGDLS and CDR2 YYNGEE.

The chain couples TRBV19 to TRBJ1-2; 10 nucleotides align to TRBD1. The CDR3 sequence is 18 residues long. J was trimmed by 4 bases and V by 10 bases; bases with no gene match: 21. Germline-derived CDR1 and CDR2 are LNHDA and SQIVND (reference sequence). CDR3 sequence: CATRAGGAGTGAGYGYTF. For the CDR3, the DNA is TGTGCCACCCGGGCGGGGGGGGCCGGGACAGGGGCTGGCTATGGCTACACCTTC.

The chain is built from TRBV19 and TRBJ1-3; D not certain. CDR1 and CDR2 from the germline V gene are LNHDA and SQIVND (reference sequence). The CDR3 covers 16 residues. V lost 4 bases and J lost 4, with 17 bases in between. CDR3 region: CASSTAAPHSGNTIYF. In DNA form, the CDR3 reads TGTGCCAGTAGTACCGCAGCCCCCCATTCAGGAAACACCATATATTTT. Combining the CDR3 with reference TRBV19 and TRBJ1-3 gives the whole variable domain DGGITQSPKYLFRKEGQNVTLSCEQNLNHDAMYWYRQDPGQGLRLIYYSQIVNDFQKGDIAEGYSVSREKKESFPLTVTSAQKNPTAFYLCASSTAAPHSGNTIYFGEGSWLTVV.

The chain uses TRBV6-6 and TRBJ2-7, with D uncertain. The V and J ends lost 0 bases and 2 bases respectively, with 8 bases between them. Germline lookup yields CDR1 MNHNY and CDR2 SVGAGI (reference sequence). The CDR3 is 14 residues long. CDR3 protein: CASSYSGSTYEQYF. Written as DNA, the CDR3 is TGTGCCAGCAGTTACTCTGGTTCAACCTACGAGCAGTACTTC.

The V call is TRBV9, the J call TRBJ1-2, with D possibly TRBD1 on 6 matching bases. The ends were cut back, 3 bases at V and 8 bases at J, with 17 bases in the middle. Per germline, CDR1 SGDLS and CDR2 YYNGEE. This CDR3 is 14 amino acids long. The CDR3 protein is CASSDTDRPLGYTF. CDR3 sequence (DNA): TGTGCCAGCAGCGACACCGACAGGCCCCTGGGCTACACCTTC.

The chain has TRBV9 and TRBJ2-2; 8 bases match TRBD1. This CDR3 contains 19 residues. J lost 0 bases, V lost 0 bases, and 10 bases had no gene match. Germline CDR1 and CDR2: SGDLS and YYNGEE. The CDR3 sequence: CASSVDGVGQGANTGELFF. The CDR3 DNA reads TGTGCCAGCAGCGTAGACGGGGTCGGACAGGGCGCGAACACCGGGGAGCTGTTTTTT.